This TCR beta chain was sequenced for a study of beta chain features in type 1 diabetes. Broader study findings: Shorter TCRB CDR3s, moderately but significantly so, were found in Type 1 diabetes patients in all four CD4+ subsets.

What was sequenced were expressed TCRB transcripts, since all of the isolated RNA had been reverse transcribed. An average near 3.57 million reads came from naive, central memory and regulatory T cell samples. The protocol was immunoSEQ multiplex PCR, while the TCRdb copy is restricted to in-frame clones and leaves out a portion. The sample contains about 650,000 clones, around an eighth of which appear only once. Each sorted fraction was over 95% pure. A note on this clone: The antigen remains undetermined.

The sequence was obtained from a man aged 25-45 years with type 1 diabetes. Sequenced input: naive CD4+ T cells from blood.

The CDR3 loop reads CASSLWTGGLLETQYF. As DNA, the CDR3 is TGCGCCAGCAGCTTGTGGACAGGGGGCTTGCTAGAGACCCAGTACTTC. The chain combines TRBV5-1 with TRBJ2-5; 11 nucleotides align to TRBD1. CDR1 SGHRS and CDR2 YFSETQ come from the germline V gene. V was pared by 1 base and J by 4 bases, with 6 bases of the junction left unmatched. The CDR3 is 16 residues long.